The TCR beta chain described here comes from a study of blood T cell repertoires in COVID-19. Profiled with immunoSEQ multiplex PCR; TCRdb holds only in-frame clones, not every one. In the table there are 300,000 to 350,000 clones, roughly 88% of which are singletons. V lost 4 bases to trimming and J lost 5 bases, with 10 bases between them. The CDR3 runs to 13 residues. Germline CDR1 SGHNT, CDR2 YYREEE (reference sequence). This chain joins TRBV5-4 and TRBJ2-1; no clear D gene. The sequenced sample was PBMCs or T cells enriched from blood (not recorded which). The clonotype was recovered from a man aged 25-45 years who had recovered from COVID-19. The CDR3 protein is CASSLNTNNEQFF. DNA of the CDR3: TGTGCCAGCAGCCTGAACACCAACAATGAGCAGTTCTTC.